These 5 T cell receptor beta chains share one sample of origin, sequenced in a study of shared clonotypes between healthy human individuals. Sequencing was performed with immunoSEQ multiplex PCR; in TCRdb, only in-frame clones are kept and a portion is missing. The profile shows roughly 1,500,000 clones, just under 99% of them singletons. Sequencing was carried out using naive CD4+ T cells sorted from blood. Subset reported: CD45RA+ positively selected. These receptors all come from a man aged 25 to 40 in good health.

The genes are TRBV29-1 and TRBJ1-1; the D gene is possibly TRBD1 (6 bases). CDR1 and CDR2 (germline): SQVTM, ANQGSEA. Trimming pared 3 bases from V and 7 bases from J, leaving 9 bases between. CDR3 length: 11 amino acids. CDR3 protein: CSVDRGSEAFF. The CDR3, as DNA: TGCAGCGTTGACAGGGGAAGTGAAGCTTTCTTT.

The V gene is TRBV14, the J gene TRBJ2-3; the D gene is possibly TRBD2 (5 bases). There are 14 residues in the CDR3. The germline V gene encodes CDR1 SGHDN and CDR2 FVKESK. Trimming removed 0 bases at V and 6 bases at J, with 10 bases between. This chain's CDR3 is CASSQDAGLDTQYF. CDR3 DNA: TGTGCCAGCAGCCAAGACGCCGGACTGGATACGCAGTATTTT.

The V call is TRBV5-4, the J call TRBJ1-5, with 10 bases matching TRBD1. The length of the CDR3 is 17 residues. Germline CDR1 is SGHNT and CDR2 is YYREEE (reference sequence). Losses at the gene ends were 1 base for V and 4 bases for J; bases not matched to a gene: 8. CDR3 residues: CASSLWIGTGANQPQHF. As DNA, the CDR3 is TGTGCCAGCAGCTTGTGGATCGGGACAGGGGCTAATCAGCCCCAGCATTTT.

This rearrangement joins TRBV29-1 to TRBJ2-5; D is unresolved. The germline V gene has CDR1 SQVTM and CDR2 ANQGSEA. The CDR3 contains 12 residues. V dropped 4 bases and J dropped 3 bases, with 9 bases sitting between them. The CDR3 sequence: CSVVPPEETQYF. The CDR3 nucleotides read TGCAGCGTTGTCCCACCCGAAGAGACCCAGTACTTC.

As for this clone: The identical CDR3 is also encoded by other nucleotide sequences in the sample. The J gene is TRBJ2-1, the V gene TRBV11-2, with 9 nucleotides matching TRBD2. The CDR3 has 16 amino acids. Trimming took 4 bases from V and 4 from J; bases not matched to a gene: 8. Germline values: CDR1 SGHAT, CDR2 FQNNGV. The CDR3 coding sequence is TGTGCCAGCAGCTCCCTTGCGGGAGGGCCTTACAATGAGCAGTTCTTC. Residues: CASSSLAGGPYNEQFF.